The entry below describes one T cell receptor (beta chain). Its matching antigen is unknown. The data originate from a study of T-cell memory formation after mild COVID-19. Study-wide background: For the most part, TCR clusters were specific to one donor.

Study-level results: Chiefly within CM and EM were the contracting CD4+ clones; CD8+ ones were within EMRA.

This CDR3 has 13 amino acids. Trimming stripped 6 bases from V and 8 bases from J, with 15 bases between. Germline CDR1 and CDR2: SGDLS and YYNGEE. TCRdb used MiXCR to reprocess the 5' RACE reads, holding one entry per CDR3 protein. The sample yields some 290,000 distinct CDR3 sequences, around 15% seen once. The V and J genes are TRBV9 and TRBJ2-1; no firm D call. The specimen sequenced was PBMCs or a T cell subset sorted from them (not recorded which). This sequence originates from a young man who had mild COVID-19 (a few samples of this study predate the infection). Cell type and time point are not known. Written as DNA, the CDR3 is TGTGCCAGCAAGAAAGGAATGACCGATGAGCAGTTCTTC. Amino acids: CASKKGMTDEQFF.